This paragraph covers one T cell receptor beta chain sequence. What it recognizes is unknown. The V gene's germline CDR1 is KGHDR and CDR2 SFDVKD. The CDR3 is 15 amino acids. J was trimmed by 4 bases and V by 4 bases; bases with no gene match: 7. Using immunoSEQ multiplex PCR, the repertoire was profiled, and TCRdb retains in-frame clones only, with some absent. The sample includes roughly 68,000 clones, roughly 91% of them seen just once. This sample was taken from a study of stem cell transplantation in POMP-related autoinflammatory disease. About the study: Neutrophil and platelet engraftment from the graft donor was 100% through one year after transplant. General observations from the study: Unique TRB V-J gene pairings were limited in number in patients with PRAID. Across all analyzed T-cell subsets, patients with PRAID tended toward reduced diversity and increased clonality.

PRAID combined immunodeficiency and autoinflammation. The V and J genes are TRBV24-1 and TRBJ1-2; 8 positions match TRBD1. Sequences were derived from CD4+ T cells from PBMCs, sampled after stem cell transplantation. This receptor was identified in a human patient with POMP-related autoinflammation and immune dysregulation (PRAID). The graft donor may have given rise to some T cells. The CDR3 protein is CATSDDRGDSYGYTF. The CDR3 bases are TGTGCCACCAGTGACGACAGGGGCGATAGCTATGGCTACACCTTC.